The entry below describes one T cell receptor beta chain. Its antigen is currently unknown. Treatment here: roughly 19 received Ad26.COV2.S at low or high dose, single or two shots; several received placebo; per-sample allocation not given. The samples date from day 63 after the first vaccine or placebo injection. Sequencing used immunoSEQ multiplex PCR; TCRdb keeps in-frame clones, though not all of them. Among roughly 380,000 clones listed, more than 75% were seen once. The entry originates in a study of Ad26.COV2.S vaccination and SARS-CoV-2 variants. Overall study: Recipients of Ad26.COV2.S got it intramuscularly, once or twice 56 days apart.

Study conclusions and caveats: After vaccination, substantial breadth of spike-specific CD8+ and CD4+ responses was reported. Individuals receiving vaccine had higher spike-specific TCR breadth than placebo recipients did.

The sequence was obtained from a person between 18 and 65 years old who received the Ad26.COV2.S COVID-19 vaccine or a placebo. Here the sequenced sample was peripheral blood, taken in a trial of Ad26.COV2.S vaccine versus placebo.

The CDR3 loop is CASTFDRTYTGELFF. In nucleotides, the CDR3 is TGTGCCAGCACCTTTGACAGGACTTACACCGGGGAGCTGTTTTTT. V gene TRBV6-5 combines with J gene TRBJ2-2; a possible D gene is TRBD1 (6 bases). V lost 7 bases to trimming and J lost 3 bases, with 15 bases between them. Germline lookup yields CDR1 MNHEY and CDR2 SVGAGI. The CDR3 has 15 amino acids.